A selection of T cell receptor beta chains follows, all from one sample in a study of cytomegalovirus exposure and HLA in healthy donors. Here immunoSEQ multiplex PCR was the method, and the copy in TCRdb shows in-frame clones only, minus some. The data hold 150,000 to 200,000 clones, with around four fifths observed a single time. The sequenced material came from PBMCs. These receptors were collected from a man younger than 35 in good health and CMV-seropositive. Each CDR3 is given with its conserved first and last residue. The D gene is left open where the match is weak. Clone size is given for some rows only: seen once, a few or many times, or a class if the clone is expanded.

v_gene	abundance	d_gene	j_gene	CDR3aa	CDR3nt
TRBV9	once	TRBD1	TRBJ1-3	CASSVEGQGGSGNTIYF	TGTGCCAGCAGCGTAGAAGGACAGGGAGGATCGGGAAACACCATATATTTT
TRBV11-3	NA	NA	TRBJ2-1	CASSLGVNNEQFF	TGTGCCAGCAGCTTAGGCGTGAACAATGAGCAGTTCTTC
TRBV6-6	NA	NA	TRBJ2-7	CASSLEYYEQYF	TGTGCCAGCTCCCTTGAGTATTACGAGCAGTACTTC
TRBV4-3	NA	TRBD1	TRBJ1-1	CASSQDWRTGGYTEAFF	TGCGCCAGCAGCCAAGATTGGAGGACAGGGGGCTACACTGAAGCTTTCTTT
TRBV6-1	NA	NA	TRBJ2-3	CASRPENTDTQYF	TGTGCCAGCCGCCCGGAGAACACAGATACGCAGTATTTT
TRBV2	NA	NA	TRBJ2-7	CASSGQYEQYF	TGTGCCAGCAGCGGACAGTACGAGCAGTACTTC
TRBV6-5	NA	NA	TRBJ1-2	CASSWDKSYGYTF	TGTGCCAGCAGTTGGGACAAAAGCTATGGCTACACCTTC
TRBV10-1	NA	NA	TRBJ1-1	CASSEQVNTEAFF	TGCGCCAGCAGTGAGCAGGTGAACACTGAAGCTTTCTTT
TRBV7-9	once	NA	TRBJ2-1	CASSLVGSQAGRYNEQFF	TGTGCCAGCAGCTTAGTAGGGTCCCAGGCAGGGCGCTACAATGAGCAGTTCTTC
TRBV19	NA	NA	TRBJ2-5	CANSARRGNQETQYF	TGTGCCAATAGCGCGCGGCGGGGTAACCAAGAGACCCAGTACTTC
TRBV29-1	NA	NA	TRBJ1-2	CSGKGLEAGYTF	TGCAGCGGGAAGGGACTAGAGGCGGGCTACACCTTC
TRBV10-1	NA	NA	TRBJ1-2	CASSERVAGTNYGYTF	TGCGCCAGCAGTGAGCGGGTGGCGGGCACCAACTATGGCTACACCTTC
TRBV15	NA	NA	TRBJ2-7	CATSARVGNDEQYF	TGTGCCACCAGCGCCAGGGTAGGTAACGACGAGCAGTACTTC
TRBV19	NA	TRBD1	TRBJ1-2	CASSPGTGDLGYGYTF	TGTGCCAGTAGTCCTGGGACAGGGGATCTCGGCTATGGCTACACCTTC
TRBV19	few	NA	TRBJ2-7	CASSLEYPTSYEQYF	TGTGCCAGTAGTCTGGAGTACCCGACCTCCTACGAGCAGTACTTC
TRBV28	NA	TRBD1	TRBJ2-1	CASSVGQGKFNEQFF	TGTGCCAGCAGCGTGGGACAGGGGAAATTCAATGAGCAGTTCTTC
TRBV19	NA	TRBD1	TRBJ2-5	CASKTTGLETQYF	TGTGCCAGCAAAACGACAGGGCTGGAGACCCAGTACTTC
TRBV7-2	NA	NA	TRBJ1-1	CASSSTWGGGTEAFF	TGTGCCAGCAGTTCCACCTGGGGGGGTGGGACTGAAGCTTTCTTT
TRBV6-6	NA	TRBD1	TRBJ1-1	CASSYSGTVNTEAFF	TGTGCCAGCAGTTACTCGGGGACAGTGAACACTGAAGCTTTCTTT
TRBV7-9	NA	TRBD2	TRBJ2-3	CASSLTTATSGRGGTQYF	TGTGCCAGCAGCTTAACAACGGCGACTAGCGGGAGGGGAGGCACGCAGTATTTT
TRBV5-1	NA	NA	TRBJ1-1	CASSSRENTEAFF	TGCGCCAGCAGCTCCCGGGAGAACACTGAAGCTTTCTTT
TRBV27	NA	NA	TRBJ1-1	CASRRIGTEAFF	TGTGCCAGCAGGCGGATTGGCACTGAAGCTTTCTTT
TRBV5-6	NA	NA	TRBJ1-5	CASSMGAAGNQPQHF	TGTGCCAGCAGCATGGGGGCGGCAGGGAATCAGCCCCAGCATTTT
TRBV13	NA	NA	TRBJ1-2	CASSLGEGGVLDRGYTF	TGTGCCAGCAGCTTAGGGGAAGGAGGAGTCCTCGACCGTGGCTACACCTTC
TRBV10-1	NA	NA	TRBJ2-1	CASSEFRWNEQFF	TGCGCCAGCAGTGAATTCCGGTGGAATGAGCAGTTCTTC
TRBV28	once	TRBD1	TRBJ2-7	CASSSGTGGTYEQYF	TGTGCCAGCAGTTCCGGGACAGGGGGGACCTACGAGCAGTACTTC
TRBV6-1	NA	TRBD1	TRBJ2-3	CASSVIGGGGTQYF	TGTGCCAGCAGTGTAATAGGGGGCGGAGGTACGCAGTATTTT
TRBV5-1	NA	NA	TRBJ2-1	CASSLGGRRGNEQFF	TGCGCCAGCAGCTTGGGGGGCCGTCGAGGCAATGAGCAGTTCTTC
TRBV28	NA	TRBD1	TRBJ1-5	CASSLSGGGNQPQHF	TGTGCCAGCAGTTTATCAGGGGGTGGCAATCAGCCCCAGCATTTT
TRBV7-9	NA	NA	TRBJ1-5	CASSAPGTTNQPQHF	TGTGCCAGCAGCGCTCCCGGGACAACAAATCAGCCCCAGCATTTT
TRBV19	NA	NA	TRBJ2-7	CASSPRERPYEQYF	TGTGCCAGTAGTCCCCGTGAGCGACCCTACGAGCAGTACTTC
TRBV6-5	NA	NA	TRBJ1-5	CASSQDRSWPQHF	TGTGCCAGCAGTCAGGACAGATCTTGGCCCCAGCATTTT
TRBV14	once	NA	TRBJ2-3	CASSQVNAGRLTDTQYF	TGTGCCAGCAGCCAAGTAAATGCAGGGCGGCTGACTGATACGCAGTATTTT
TRBV19	NA	NA	TRBJ2-2	CASSIPYTGELFF	TGTGCCAGTAGTATACCTTACACCGGGGAGCTGTTTTTT
TRBV2	few	TRBD1	TRBJ1-2	CASRRDSPNYGYTF	TGTGCCAGCAGAAGGGACAGCCCTAACTATGGCTACACCTTC